Presented here are 21 T cell receptor beta chains from one specimen sequenced in a study of identical twins. In TCRdb, the 5' RACE reads were re-called with MiXCR into one record per CDR3 protein. This sample has roughly 720,000 distinct CDR3 sequences, with 18% found just once. The sample was also linked to a second study, of T cells expressing NK-cell markers.

The specimen sequenced was PBMCs. The receptors were sampled from a woman younger than 35 in good health.

V is TRBV4-1 and J is TRBJ2-7; weak D call: TRBD1 (6 bases). The CDR3 consists of 16 residues. V lost 1 base and J lost 2, with 15 bases in between. Germline V gene data show CDR1 as MGHRA and CDR2 as YSYEKL. This chain's CDR3 is CASSQAGDRPTYEQYF. Here the CDR3 DNA reads TGCGCCAGCAGCCAAGCTGGAGACAGGCCTACCTACGAGCAGTACTTC.

This clonotype was recorded a few times. The rearrangement links TRBV10-3 to TRBJ1-1; the D is unclear. The V and J ends lost 4 bases and 7 bases respectively, with 7 bases between them. CDR3 length: 11 residues. In germline, CDR1 is ENHRY, CDR2 SYGVKD. CDR3 nucleotide sequence: TGTGCCATCAGTGGAGGTTATGAAGCTTTCTTT. Amino acid sequence: CAISGGYEAFF.

This rearrangement joins TRBV5-1 to TRBJ2-1; perhaps TRBD1 as D (6 bases). V was trimmed by 1 base and J by 7 bases, leaving 12 bases between them. Germline V lookup: CDR1 SGHRS, CDR2 YFSETQ. The CDR3 has 14 amino acids. The CDR3, as DNA: TGCGCCAGCAGCTTGACAGGGATGTGGAATGAGCAGTTCTTC. It yields the protein CASSLTGMWNEQFF.

There are a few counts of this clonotype. V gene TRBV10-3 combines with J gene TRBJ1-2; 8 nucleotides match TRBD1. This CDR3 region has 13 residues. CDR1 is ENHRY, CDR2 SYGVKD, per germline. Trimming cost V 0 bases and J 6 bases; bases outside gene matches: 0. As DNA, the CDR3 is TGTGCCATCAGTGAGTCGGACAGGGATGGCTACACCTTC. Its protein product is CAISESDRDGYTF.

This clonotype came up a few times. The J gene is TRBJ2-1, the V gene TRBV12-3 or TRBV12-4, with D perhaps TRBD1 (5 bases). Trimming took 7 bases from V and 10 from J, leaving 20 bases between them. The CDR3 runs 14 residues. CDR3 in DNA: TGTGCCAGCACCTTGGGGCTAGTCGTCAGCGAGCAGTTCTTC. It specifies CASTLGLVVSEQFF.

The chain is built from TRBV6-1 and TRBJ1-4, with D possibly matching TRBD1 (5 bases). The ends were cut back, 6 bases at V and 7 bases at J, with 21 bases in the middle. This CDR3 has 16 residues. CDR1 is MNHNS, CDR2 SASEGT, per germline. The CDR3 here is CASSRGWRGKGEKLFF. The CDR3 DNA follows: TGTGCCAGCAGCCGAGGGTGGAGGGGCAAGGGTGAAAAACTGTTTTTT.

The CDR3 DNA follows: TGCGCCAGCAGCTTGGGGCCACTCGGGGCCGAGCAGTACTTC. Translation: CASSLGPLGAEQYF. The chain recombines TRBV5-1 with TRBJ2-7; the D gene could be TRBD1 or TRBD2 (5 bases each). The V gene's germline CDR1 is SGHRS and CDR2 YFSETQ. The V and J ends lost 0 bases and 6 bases respectively, with 13 bases between them. This CDR3 is 14 amino acids long.

The chain employs TRBV12-3 or TRBV12-4 and TRBJ2-2; 8 bases agree with TRBD2. The trim removed 5 bases at V and 8 bases at J, leaving 22 bases unmatched. This CDR3 is 19 amino acids long. CDR3 DNA sequence: TGTGCCAGCAGTACACCCCTGAACTGGCGGGAGGCCCGTAAGGGGGAGCTGTTTTTT. It translates to CASSTPLNWREARKGELFF.

In its sample, this clonotype was seen a few times. The CDR3, as DNA: TGTGCCAGCAGGTTGCAGGGTTCACCCCTCCACTTT. Its translation: CASRLQGSPLHF. This sequence joins TRBV12-3 or TRBV12-4 and TRBJ1-6; weak D call: TRBD1 (5 bases). Trimming shortened V by 6 bases and J by 9 bases, and 9 bases separated the two germline ends. This CDR3 comprises 12 residues.

This chain links TRBV20-1 with TRBJ2-7, with 7 bases aligning to TRBD2. Looked up from germline, CDR1 is DFQATT and CDR2 is SNEGSKA (reference sequence). The J segment lost 3 bases and the V segment lost 6 bases, leaving 8 bases of the junction unmatched. CDR3 size: 13 residues. This CDR3 reads CSARSSGGYEQYF. The CDR3 DNA reads as TGCAGTGCGAGGTCTAGCGGAGGCTACGAGCAGTACTTC.

The rearrangement joins TRBV21-1 to TRBJ2-3; TRBD2 is the table's D call, not checked against the DNA. TRBV21-1 corresponds to a pseudogene. The CDR3 extends over 18 amino acids. CDR3 region: CASTPCFREGLSTDTQYF. The CDR3 DNA reads TGTGCCAGCACCCCATGTTTCCGGGAGGGCCTTAGCACAGATACGCAGTATTTT.

The chain combines TRBV6-5 with TRBJ1-5; 8 bases map to TRBD1. This CDR3 comprises 15 residues. Germline-derived CDR1 and CDR2 are MNHEY and SVGAGI. V dropped 4 bases and J dropped 2; count of bases not matched to a gene: 4. CDR3 nucleotide sequence: TGTGCCAGCAGTTCCAGACAGGGGCGCAATCAGCCCCAGCATTTT. It encodes CASSSRQGRNQPQHF.

The CDR3 nucleotides read TGTGCCACCCTAATCCTCTCCTACAATGAGCAGTTCTTC. Amino acids: CATLILSYNEQFF. V usage is TRBV12-3 or TRBV12-4 and J usage is TRBJ2-1; D remains ambiguous. Between the trimmed V and J ends, which lost 10 bases and 0 bases, there was a span of 10 bases. CDR3 length equals 13 residues.

This clonotype turned up a few times. This CDR3 reads CSARDAREIGTDTQYF. The CDR3 DNA follows: TGCAGTGCTAGAGATGCACGGGAGATAGGGACAGATACGCAGTATTTT. This chain connects TRBV20-1 to TRBJ2-3, with D possibly matching TRBD2 (6 bases). The CDR3 runs 16 residues. Germline CDR1 reads DFQATT; CDR2 reads SNEGSKA (reference sequence). Trimming took 0 bases from V and 3 from J, leaving 16 bases between them.

The J gene is TRBJ2-3, the V gene TRBV20-1; D is ambiguous. The CDR3 length is 12 residues. Germline CDR1 is DFQATT and CDR2 is SNEGSKA (reference sequence). Trimming removed 0 bases from V and 7 bases from J, with 8 bases in between. The CDR3 coding sequence is TGCAGTGCTAGAGATTTGGGATATACGCAGTATTTT. This encodes CSARDLGYTQYF.

The chain links TRBV6-1 to TRBJ2-7, with D uncertain. The germline V gene encodes CDR1 MNHNS and CDR2 SASEGT. This CDR3 has 13 amino acids. Trimming pared 6 bases from V and 6 bases from J, leaving 15 bases between. CDR3 DNA: TGTGCCAGCAGGAGGAATAACGTCGGCGAGCAGTACTTC. Translating it yields CASRRNNVGEQYF.

The rearrangement joins TRBV7-2 to TRBJ2-1; 9 bases map to TRBD2. Germline V gene lookup returns CDR1 SGHTA and CDR2 FQGNSA. V gave up 5 bases and J gave up 9 bases; unmatched junction bases: 14. This CDR3 has 16 amino acids. In DNA form, the CDR3 reads TGTGCCAGCAGCGGAGTTAATCCGGGACTAGCCCGTGAGCAGTTCTTC. It translates to CASSGVNPGLAREQFF.

There are a few counts of this clonotype. V gene TRBV19 combines with J gene TRBJ2-1; 9 bases are shared with TRBD1. Germline V CDR1 and CDR2: LNHDA, SQIVND (reference sequence). The CDR3 extends over 15 amino acids. The V gene end was trimmed by 6 bases and the J gene end by 6 bases; junction bases not matched to a gene: 9. CDR3 sequence (DNA): TGTGCCAGTAGCGGGCGGGACAGGGTTTCCAATGAGCAGTTCTTC. This encodes CASSGRDRVSNEQFF. Filled out from reference TRBV19 and TRBJ2-1, the complete variable domain reads DGGITQSPKYLFRKEGQNVTLSCEQNLNHDAMYWYRQDPGQGLRLIYYSQIVNDFQKGDIAEGYSVSREKKESFPLTVTSAQKNPTAFYLCASSGRDRVSNEQFFGPGTRLTVL.

The rearrangement links TRBV6-4 to TRBJ2-5, with D perhaps being TRBD1 or TRBD2 (6 bases each). Germline-derived CDR1 and CDR2 are MRHNA and SNTAGT. The CDR3 covers 14 residues. V lost 7 bases, J lost 2 bases, and 14 bases lay in between. CDR3 protein: CASIGRQGQETQYF. As DNA, the CDR3 is TGTGCCAGCATAGGGAGGCAGGGGCAAGAGACCCAGTACTTC.

In its sample, this clonotype was seen many times. The genes are TRBV24-1 and TRBJ2-4; D gene unclear. Germline-derived CDR1 and CDR2 are KGHDR and SFDVKD. The CDR3 loop spans 12 amino acids. The V gene lost 2 bases and the J gene lost 2 bases, with 0 bases spanning the gap. The CDR3 loop reads CATSDSKNIQYF. DNA for the CDR3: TGTGCCACCAGTGATTCCAAAAACATTCAGTACTTC.

This clonotype was seen more than once but under ten times. This rearrangement joins TRBV5-5 to TRBJ1-1, with D unclear. The V gene lost 4 bases and the J gene lost 7 bases, with 8 bases spanning the gap. This CDR3 is 11 amino acids long. The germline gives CDR1 SGHKS, CDR2 YYEKEE (reference sequence). CDR3 region: CASSPGYEAFF. CDR3 sequence (DNA): TGTGCCAGCAGCCCTGGTTATGAAGCTTTCTTT.